These 15 T cell receptor beta chains were all obtained from the same sample, sequenced in a study of blood T cell repertoires in COVID-19 (TCRdb year 2020). The method was the immunoSEQ multiplex PCR assay. TCRdb retrieved this table from immuneACCESS and kept in-frame rearrangements only. Not all clones are present; in checked studies, unresolved V genes account for under half, and no reason is known for the remainder. The sample table shows approximately 71,000 clones, and around nine tenths are seen once. The top ten clonotypes cover roughly 5% of the sample. The sample consisted of peripheral blood. Every receptor here comes from a woman younger than 35 with acute or convalescent COVID-19.

This chain connects TRBV5-8 to TRBJ2-7, with D possibly TRBD2 on 5 matching bases. Per germline, CDR1 SGHTS and CDR2 YDEGEE. Trimming removed 4 bases from V and 2 bases from J, with 16 bases in between. CDR3 length: 15 residues. The CDR3 DNA follows: TGTGCCAGCAGCCCCCTCGGGGATATCACCTACGAGCAGTACTTC. This encodes CASSPLGDITYEQYF.

The rearrangement uses TRBV11-2 and TRBJ1-1; 8 bases agree with TRBD1. This CDR3 region has 12 residues. CDR1 SGHAT and CDR2 FQNNGV come from the germline V gene. Trimming cost V 5 bases and J 11 bases; bases outside gene matches: 7. The CDR3 region is CASSPDRARAFF. The CDR3 DNA reads as TGTGCCAGCAGCCCGGACAGGGCCCGGGCTTTCTTT.

The chain employs TRBV19 and TRBJ2-7; TRBD2 matches 10 bases. The CDR3 sequence is 14 residues long. V shed 5 bases and J 0 bases; nucleotides not matched to a gene: 1. Germline CDR1 is LNHDA and CDR2 is SQIVND (reference sequence). The CDR3 region has the DNA TGTGCCAGTAGTCAGCGGGAGGGCTCCTACGAGCAGTACTTC. This encodes CASSQREGSYEQYF.

The V gene is TRBV6-5, the J gene TRBJ2-1; perhaps TRBD2 as D (6 bases). Germline CDR1 and CDR2: MNHEY and SVGAGI. The germline V and J ends were trimmed by 6 bases and 8 bases, with 14 bases remaining between them. This CDR3 is built from 13 residues. The CDR3 region is CASSGIPGDEQFF. In nucleotides, the CDR3 is TGTGCCAGCAGCGGGATTCCGGGGGATGAGCAGTTCTTC.

The chain joins TRBV15 to TRBJ2-3; TRBD1 is a possible D gene (5 bases). V shed 2 bases and J shed 4 bases, with 16 bases lying between them. The CDR3 has 16 residues. The V gene's germline CDR1 is LNHNV and CDR2 YYDKDF (reference sequence). The CDR3, as DNA: TGTGCCACCAGCAGAAACAGGCCATCGGTGTCAGATACGCAGTATTTT. This translates into CATSRNRPSVSDTQYF.

This clone was detected only once. This sequence joins TRBV20-1 and TRBJ1-1; a possible D gene is TRBD1 (5 bases). The CDR3 sequence is 13 residues long. The V gene lost 3 bases and the J gene lost 5 bases, with 13 bases spanning the gap. Germline CDR1 and CDR2: DFQATT and SNEGSKA (reference sequence). DNA for the CDR3: TGCAGTGCTAGTAAGGGGTCGAAGACTGAAGCTTTCTTT. It translates to CSASKGSKTEAFF.

J is TRBJ2-5 and V is TRBV9, with 10 bases aligning to TRBD2. V lost 0 bases to trimming and J lost 1 base; unmatched junction nucleotides: 0. CDR1 is SGDLS, CDR2 YYNGEE, per germline. There are 15 residues in the CDR3. CDR3 in amino acids: CASSVGTSGQETQYF. CDR3 sequence (DNA): TGTGCCAGCAGCGTAGGGACTAGCGGCCAAGAGACCCAGTACTTC.

This sequence joins TRBV5-4 and TRBJ2-1; no definite D call. This CDR3 comprises 13 residues. Trimming stripped 5 bases from V and 7 bases from J, with 13 bases between. Germline assignment: CDR1 SGHNT and CDR2 YYREEE (reference sequence). DNA for the CDR3: TGTGCCAGCAGGTTATACAATCTGAATGAGCAGTTCTTC. This codes for CASRLYNLNEQFF. Full variable domain (missing parts from reference TRBV5-4 and TRBJ2-1): ETGVTQSPTHLIKTRGQQVTLRCSSQSGHNTVSWYQQALGQGPQFIFQYYREEENGRGNFPPRFSGLQFPNYSSELNVNALELDDSALYLCASRLYNLNEQFFGPGTRLTVL.

The chain employs TRBV2 and TRBJ1-2; TRBD1 aligns across 7 bases. Trimming cost V 5 bases and J 4 bases; bases outside gene matches: 4. In germline, CDR1 is SNHLY, CDR2 FYNNEI. The CDR3 length is 13 residues. The CDR3 DNA reads as TGTGCCAGCAGTCGACAGGGCGTCTATGGCTACACCTTC. This codes for CASSRQGVYGYTF.

The J gene is TRBJ2-3, the V gene TRBV6-2 or TRBV6-3, with 8 bases matching TRBD2. CDR1 and CDR2 from the germline V gene are MNHEY and SVGEGT. With V trimmed by 2 bases and J by 0 bases, 7 bases remained unmatched. This CDR3 has 17 amino acids. CDR3 nucleotide sequence: TGTGCCAGCAGTTACCTGCTAGCGGGTACTAGCACAGATACGCAGTATTTT. Protein sequence: CASSYLLAGTSTDTQYF.

The chain combines TRBV6-5 with TRBJ2-2; 8 bases line up with TRBD1. Germline-derived CDR1 and CDR2 are MNHEY and SVGAGI. The CDR3 sequence is 15 residues long. The junction had 9 bases not matched to a gene; V was cut back by 6 bases and J by 6 bases. CDR3 nucleotides: TGTGCCAGCAGCCGCGACAGGGGTATCGCCGGGGAGCTGTTTTTT. It specifies CASSRDRGIAGELFF.

This clone was observed a single time. V gene TRBV11-2 combines with J gene TRBJ1-3; D gene uncertain. The CDR3 contains 14 residues. Trimming removed 1 base at V and 3 bases at J, with 7 bases between. Germline assignment: CDR1 SGHAT and CDR2 FQNNGV. CDR3 sequence reads: CASSLGPVGNTIYF. In nucleotides, the CDR3 is TGTGCCAGCAGCTTAGGTCCAGTTGGAAACACCATATATTTT. The variable domain in full, completed from reference TRBV11-2 and TRBJ1-3, reads EAGVAQSPRYKIIEKRQSVAFWCNPISGHATLYWYQQILGQGPKLLIQFQNNGVVDDSQLPKDRFSAERLKGVDSTLKIQPAKLEDSAVYLCASSLGPVGNTIYFGEGSWLTVV.

The chain has TRBV6-5 and TRBJ1-2, with 9 bases aligning to TRBD1. From germline, CDR1 is MNHEY and CDR2 SVGAGI. J gave up 3 bases and V 5 bases, and 7 bases lay outside the gene matches. The CDR3 is made up of 15 amino acids. The CDR3 is CASSTRGQGYYGYTF. As DNA, the CDR3 is TGTGCCAGCAGTACGCGCGGACAGGGGTACTATGGCTACACCTTC.

This clone was found a few times. CDR3 in DNA: TGCGCCAGCAGCTTGGGACCCAGGGCCGAGCAGTACTTC. Encoded protein: CASSLGPRAEQYF. The chain uses TRBV5-1 and TRBJ2-7, with D perhaps TRBD1 (5 bases). Germline CDR1 SGHRS, CDR2 YFSETQ. The CDR3 runs to 13 residues. Trimming removed 0 bases at V and 6 bases at J, with 10 bases between.

A single count supports this clone. The chain combines TRBV20-1 with TRBJ2-1; D uncertain. This CDR3 contains 11 residues. V shed 3 bases and J shed 7 bases, with 7 bases lying between them. Germline V lookup: CDR1 DFQATT, CDR2 SNEGSKA (reference sequence). CDR3 in amino acids: CSASATNEQFF. DNA of the CDR3: TGCAGTGCTAGTGCTACGAATGAGCAGTTCTTC.